This T cell receptor beta chain originates from a study of cytomegalovirus exposure and HLA in healthy donors. Across the whole study: An earlier analysis identified 120 million or so unique TCR beta sequences in 150 million to 200 million T cells. Findings of the study overall: The study assumed roughly uniform donor sequencing depth for presence/absence analyses. It was likely that a cluster of highly shared sequence variants was a sequencing artifact.

The PCR had 60 Vbeta and 13 Jbeta primers. Sequenced by immunoSEQ multiplex PCR; TCRdb stores in-frame clones only, minus some. This sample has 110,000 to 150,000 clones, with roughly 62% found just once. In regard to this clone: What it recognizes is unknown.

This CDR3 region has 15 residues. V lost 1 base and J 0 bases, leaving 7 bases between the germline ends. Germline CDR1 and CDR2: SGHVS and FNYEAQ. What was sequenced was PBMCs. This chain joins TRBV7-6 and TRBJ1-5, with D unresolved. The source is a man in his sixties in good health and CMV-seronegative. CDR3 nucleotide sequence: TGTGCCAGCAGCTTAGGGCTGTATAGCAATCAGCCCCAGCATTTT. This gives the protein CASSLGLYSNQPQHF.